This T cell receptor (beta chain) was documented in a study of T cells in Graves' hyperthyroidism and ophthalmopathy. Study summary: Upon initial diagnosis and before any treatment, peripheral blood was collected.

With duration under 3 months, ophthalmopathy was active: Clinical Activity Score at least 3, NOSPECS at least 4. Not enrolled were patients with uncontrolled infection, other autoimmune disease, pregnancy or lactation. Regions amplified from RNA transcripts were the TCR beta CDR3 regions. When the TCR CDR3 underwent first-round RT-PCR, the HTBI primer set was used. MiXCR, applied by TCRdb to the multiplex PCR reads, yields one record per CDR3 protein. The repertoire holds 330,000 or so distinct CDR3 sequences, with roughly 19% as singletons. This CDR3 comprises 13 residues. The germline CDR1 and CDR2 sequences are MNHEY and SMNVEV (reference sequence). Trimming stripped 5 bases from V and 6 bases from J, with 14 bases between.

The sample comprised blood. The clonotype comes from a man aged 50 to 60 with Graves' ophthalmopathy. The rearrangement uses TRBV27 and TRBJ2-7; D remains unclear. CDR3 protein: CASSPSVRVEQYF. CDR3 DNA: TGTGCCAGCAGTCCTTCCGTAAGGGTCGAGCAGTACTTC.